These 5 T cell receptor beta chains were sequenced from one sample in a study of cytomegalovirus exposure and HLA in healthy donors. The study ran its PCR with 60 Vbeta and 13 Jbeta primers. The data were produced by immunoSEQ multiplex PCR, yet TCRdb's version contains in-frame clones alone and is incomplete. The sample contains 200,000 to 250,000 clones, 80% to 90% of which appear only once. Material for sequencing was PBMCs. The receptors shown here come from a girl aged 2-10 years in good health and CMV-seronegative.

This chain connects TRBV9 to TRBJ2-3; D is uncertain. V gave up 4 bases and J gave up 8 bases, with 11 bases separating them. Germline CDR1 and CDR2: SGDLS and YYNGEE. The CDR3 runs to 12 residues. Here the CDR3 reads CASSPSTGTQYF. DNA of the CDR3: TGTGCCAGCAGCCCGAGTACCGGTACGCAGTATTTT.

This clone showed up just once. The chain is built from TRBV5-3 and TRBJ2-7, with a weak D call TRBD1 (5 bases). TRBV5-3 is flagged as an ORF with uncertain function. CDR3 size: 15 residues. The V end lost 3 bases, the J end lost 3 bases, and 16 bases lay between the germline ends. The DNA for the CDR3 is TGTGCCAGAAGCTGGACCCGGCAGGGCAACTACGAGCAGTACTTC. Translating gives CARSWTRQGNYEQYF.

The chain links TRBV5-1 to TRBJ2-3; 12 bases align to TRBD2. The CDR3 is 16 residues long. Germline lookup yields CDR1 SGHRS and CDR2 YFSETQ. The junction had 6 bases not matched to a gene; V was cut back by 0 bases and J by 7 bases. DNA of the CDR3: TGCGCCAGCAGCTTGGAGACTAGCGGGAGTGGTAATACGCAGTATTTT. It codes for CASSLETSGSGNTQYF.

Comments on this clone: The sample holds other DNA sequences that translate to the same CDR3. The chain links TRBV2 to TRBJ1-3; TRBD1 agrees at 10 bases. J gave up 5 bases and V 6 bases, and 1 base lay outside the gene matches. CDR1 is SNHLY, CDR2 FYNNEI, per germline. This CDR3 is 13 amino acids long. The CDR3 loop is CASRTGGRNTIYF. CDR3 nucleotide sequence: TGTGCCAGCAGGACAGGGGGCCGAAACACCATATATTTT. The full variable domain, completed using reference TRBV2 and TRBJ1-3, is EPEVTQTPSHQVTQMGQEVILRCVPISNHLYFYWYRQILGQKVEFLVSFYNNEISEKSEIFDDQFSVERPDGSNFTLKIRSTKLEDSAMYFCASRTGGRNTIYFGEGSWLTVV.

The chain employs TRBV12-5 and TRBJ2-7; the match to TRBD1 covers 11 bases. This CDR3 comprises 15 residues. V lost 4 bases to trimming and J lost 5 bases; unmatched junction nucleotides: 7. Germline V gene sequence: CDR1 LGHNT, CDR2 FRNRAP. The CDR3 sequence is CASGSGTGGSDEQYF. The CDR3 DNA reads as TGTGCTAGTGGTTCAGGGACAGGGGGGTCCGACGAGCAGTACTTC.